What follows are 21 T cell receptor beta chains derived from one specimen sequenced in a study of T cells after yellow fever vaccination. TCRdb re-derived calls from the 5' RACE reads in MiXCR, one entry per CDR3 protein. There are 500,000 to 650,000 distinct CDR3 sequences in the sample; approximately 13% occur only once, and more than 13% lies in the top ten. The sample in question was PBMCs, obtained on the day of the yellow fever booster vaccination. The receptors were gathered from a young man who received the YFV17D yellow fever vaccine.

The V and J genes are TRBV11-2 and TRBJ2-7; 10 bases match TRBD2. With 0 bases clipped from V and 3 bases from J, the junction kept 8 bases outside the gene matches. This CDR3 is built from 17 residues. CDR1 is SGHAT and CDR2 is FQNNGV in the germline V gene. The CDR3 nucleotides are TGTGCCAGCAGCTTAGACTACGCTAGCGGGAGCTACTACGAGCAGTACTTC. Protein sequence: CASSLDYASGSYYEQYF. Full variable domain (remainder filled in from reference TRBV11-2 and TRBJ2-7): EAGVAQSPRYKIIEKRQSVAFWCNPISGHATLYWYQQILGQGPKLLIQFQNNGVVDDSQLPKDRFSAERLKGVDSTLKIQPAKLEDSAVYLCASSLDYASGSYYEQYFGPGTRLTVT.

This clonotype was detected only a few times. The chain employs TRBV29-1 and TRBJ1-1, with 7 nucleotides matching TRBD1. Germline V lookup: CDR1 SQVTM, CDR2 ANQGSEA. The CDR3 extends over 15 amino acids. The junction had 12 bases not matched to a gene; V was cut back by 4 bases and J by 4 bases. CDR3 DNA sequence: TGCAGCGTTGTGGGCAGGGGGAACGTCGGCACTGAAGCTTTCTTT. Protein sequence: CSVVGRGNVGTEAFF.

The chain carries TRBV29-1 and TRBJ2-2; 10 bases line up with TRBD2. Germline V CDR1 and CDR2: SQVTM, ANQGSEA. V lost 7 bases and J lost 4; bases outside the gene matches: 9. The CDR3 runs to 15 residues. CDR3 bases: TGCAGCGCCCTGAGCGGGAGGGCCTTCACCGGGGAGCTGTTTTTT. It is translated as CSALSGRAFTGELFF.

This sequence joins TRBV27 and TRBJ2-7; 9 bases align to TRBD2. The CDR3 contains 15 residues. The germline V gene encodes CDR1 MNHEY and CDR2 SMNVEV (reference sequence). With V trimmed by 0 bases and J by 5 bases, 5 bases remained unmatched. The CDR3 coding sequence is TGTGCCAGCAGTTTATCGGGTAGCGGGAGCGACGAGCAGTACTTC. Translating gives CASSLSGSGSDEQYF.

Only a few counts were recorded for this clonotype. The chain uses TRBV7-2 and TRBJ2-4, with TRBD2 identical over 7 bases. CDR3 length: 14 amino acids. Germline CDR1 is SGHTA and CDR2 is FQGNSA. V gave up 5 bases and J gave up 11 bases; unmatched junction bases: 12. The CDR3 protein is CASSPRGSGPLQYF. The CDR3 DNA reads as TGTGCCAGCAGCCCGCGGGGTAGCGGGCCCCTTCAGTACTTC.

The rearrangement joins TRBV25-1 to TRBJ2-2, with D perhaps matching TRBD1 or TRBD2 (5 bases each). CDR3 length: 16 residues. Germline V gives CDR1 MGHDK, CDR2 SYGVNS. V lost 4 bases, J lost 0 bases, and 12 bases lay in between. The CDR3 is CASSGRGAANTGELFF. In DNA, the CDR3 is TGTGCCAGCAGTGGCCGAGGGGCGGCGAACACCGGGGAGCTGTTTTTT.

The CDR3 protein is CSARELTGVTGELFF. The CDR3, as DNA: TGCAGTGCTAGAGAACTAACGGGGGTCACCGGGGAGCTGTTTTTT. The V call is TRBV20-1, the J call TRBJ2-2; weak D call: TRBD2 (6 bases). The CDR3 contains 15 residues. Germline CDR1 reads DFQATT; CDR2 reads SNEGSKA (reference sequence). Trimming pared 0 bases from V and 4 bases from J, leaving 12 bases between.

This clonotype turned up a few times. This sequence joins TRBV10-3 and TRBJ2-6, with TRBD1 identical over 9 bases. This CDR3 is 19 amino acids long. V shed 6 bases, J shed 0 bases, and the junction held 12 bases outside the gene matches. Germline lookup yields CDR1 ENHRY and CDR2 SYGVKD. This CDR3 is CAISAHTGTGSSGANVLTF. CDR3 nucleotide sequence: TGTGCCATCAGCGCCCACACTGGGACAGGGAGCTCTGGGGCCAACGTCCTGACTTTC.

The chain links TRBV24-1 to TRBJ2-3; no firm D call. V lost 8 bases and J 0 bases, leaving 5 bases between the germline ends. This CDR3 has 12 amino acids. The germline CDR1 and CDR2 sequences are KGHDR and SFDVKD. CDR3: CATTDSTDTQYF. DNA of the CDR3: TGTGCCACCACGGACAGCACAGATACGCAGTATTTT.

This clonotype has ten or more counts. This chain links TRBV7-2 with TRBJ2-3; D is unresolved. The CDR3 has 13 amino acids. The germline V gene encodes CDR1 SGHTA and CDR2 FQGNSA. Deletions cut 5 bases from V and 2 bases from J, with 8 bases between. The CDR3 is CASSQGSTDTQYF. CDR3 in DNA: TGTGCCAGCAGCCAAGGGTCCACAGATACGCAGTATTTT.

This clonotype showed up just a few times. CDR3 region: CASVPPGARSYNEQFF. The CDR3 coding sequence is TGTGCCAGCGTACCTCCGGGGGCTCGGTCCTACAATGAGCAGTTCTTC. The chain uses TRBV3-1 and TRBJ2-1; D tentatively reads TRBD1 or TRBD2 (6 bases each). V was shortened by 8 bases and J by 1 base, with 18 bases between the two germline ends. This CDR3 spans 16 amino acids. Looked up from germline, CDR1 is LGHDT and CDR2 is YNNKEL (reference sequence).

The chain joins TRBV7-9 to TRBJ2-1, with TRBD2 matching over 12 bases. Germline V gives CDR1 SEHNR, CDR2 FQNEAQ (reference sequence). This CDR3 region has 17 residues. Trimming removed 6 bases from V and 2 bases from J; junction bases left unmatched: 8. CDR3 residues: CASRGLAGGSPYNEQFF. The CDR3 DNA reads as TGTGCCAGCAGGGGACTAGCGGGTGGATCACCCTACAATGAGCAGTTCTTC.

This clonotype was counted a few times. The chain has TRBV12-3 or TRBV12-4 and TRBJ2-7, with D tentatively TRBD1 (5 bases). Trimming pared 3 bases from V and 3 bases from J, leaving 12 bases between. The CDR3 has 14 amino acids. CDR3 in amino acids: CASSFGAGYYEQYF. The CDR3 bases are TGTGCCAGCAGTTTTGGGGCCGGATACTACGAGCAGTACTTC.

This clonotype was recorded a few times. The DNA of the CDR3 is TGCAGCGTTGAATTAGGGTTCCCCTACGAGCAGTACTTC. This gives the protein CSVELGFPYEQYF. The gene calls are TRBV29-1 and TRBJ2-7; D uncertain. The length of the CDR3 is 13 residues. Germline loops: CDR1 SQVTM, CDR2 ANQGSEA. The germline V and J ends were trimmed by 2 bases and 2 bases, with 10 bases remaining between them.

This clonotype was found a few times. The rearrangement links TRBV14 to TRBJ2-1; no definite D call. The CDR3 runs to 14 residues. Trimming took off 0 bases at V and 10 bases at J, with 13 bases between the two ends. CDR1 is SGHDN and CDR2 is FVKESK in the germline V gene. DNA of the CDR3: TGTGCCAGCAGCCAAGATCCAACCCGTCGGGAGCAGTTCTTC. Protein sequence: CASSQDPTRREQFF.

The genes are TRBV28 and TRBJ2-5, with 7 positions matching TRBD1. J was trimmed by 4 bases and V by 6 bases; bases with no gene match: 5. The germline gives CDR1 MDHEN, CDR2 SYDVKM. The CDR3 sequence is 13 residues long. The CDR3 coding sequence is TGTGCCAGCAGGGTGGGACAGATAGAGACCCAGTACTTC. It is translated as CASRVGQIETQYF. The full variable domain, its missing parts supplied by reference TRBV28 and TRBJ2-5, is DVKVTQSSRYLVKRTGEKVFLECVQDMDHENMFWYRQDPGLGLRLIYFSYDVKMKEKGDIPEGYSVSREKKERFSLILESASTNQTSMYLCASRVGQIETQYFGPGTRLLVL.

There are a few counts of this clonotype. CDR3 residues: CASSQVPTGGGTDTQYF. As DNA, the CDR3 is TGCGCCAGCAGCCAAGTTCCCACAGGGGGCGGAACGGATACGCAGTATTTT. The rearrangement links TRBV4-1 to TRBJ2-3, with 9 positions matching TRBD1. The germline CDR1 and CDR2 sequences are MGHRA and YSYEKL. The ends lost 1 base at V and 6 bases at J; junction bases unmatched: 11. The CDR3 spans 17 residues.

This clonotype has only a few counts. The rearrangement uses TRBV7-2 and TRBJ2-4, with D possibly called TRBD1 or TRBD2 (6 bases each). The CDR3 is 14 residues long. The V end lost 2 bases, the J end lost 7 bases, and 12 bases lay between the germline ends. The germline V gene has CDR1 SGHTA and CDR2 FQGNSA. The CDR3, as DNA: TGTGCCAGCAGCTTATACGGGGGCGTGAACATTCAGTACTTC. Translated, it gives CASSLYGGVNIQYF.

This chain uses TRBV4-3 with TRBJ2-5; possibly TRBD2 for D (6 bases). Germline CDR1 LGHNA, CDR2 YSLEER. CDR3 size: 15 residues. Trimming removed 0 bases at V and 3 bases at J, with 11 bases between. This CDR3 is CASSQETGGKETQYF. Written as DNA, the CDR3 is TGCGCCAGCAGCCAAGAGACGGGCGGGAAAGAGACCCAGTACTTC.

This chain joins TRBV20-1 and TRBJ2-1, with 8 bases matching TRBD2. The CDR3 has 15 amino acids. J lost 4 bases, V lost 1 base, and 6 bases had no gene match. Germline V gives CDR1 DFQATT, CDR2 SNEGSKA (reference sequence). The CDR3 nucleotides read TGCAGTGCTAGAGCTCTCCGGGGGGGGTACAATGAGCAGTTCTTC. Its protein is CSARALRGGYNEQFF.

This rearrangement joins TRBV19 to TRBJ1-4; 7 positions agree with TRBD1. Losses at the gene ends were 3 bases for V and 7 bases for J; bases not matched to a gene: 5. The CDR3 consists of 14 residues. In germline, CDR1 is LNHDA, CDR2 SQIVND (reference sequence). CDR3 sequence reads: CASSMRQGVEKLFF. In DNA, the CDR3 is TGTGCCAGTAGTATGCGGCAGGGGGTTGAAAAACTGTTTTTT. The entire variable domain, with the rest obtained from reference TRBV19 and TRBJ1-4, is as follows: DGGITQSPKYLFRKEGQNVTLSCEQNLNHDAMYWYRQDPGQGLRLIYYSQIVNDFQKGDIAEGYSVSREKKESFPLTVTSAQKNPTAFYLCASSMRQGVEKLFFGSGTQLSVL.